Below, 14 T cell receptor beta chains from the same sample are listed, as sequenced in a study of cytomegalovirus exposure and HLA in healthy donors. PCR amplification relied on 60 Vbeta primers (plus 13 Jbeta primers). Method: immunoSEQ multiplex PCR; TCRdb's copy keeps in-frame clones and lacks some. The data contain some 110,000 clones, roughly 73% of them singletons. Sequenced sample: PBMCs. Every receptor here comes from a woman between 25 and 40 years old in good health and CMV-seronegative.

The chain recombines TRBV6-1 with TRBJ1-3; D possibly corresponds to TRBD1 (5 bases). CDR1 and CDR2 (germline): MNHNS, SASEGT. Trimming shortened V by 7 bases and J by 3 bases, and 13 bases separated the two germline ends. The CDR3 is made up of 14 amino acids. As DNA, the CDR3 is TGTGCCAGCAATATACAGGATCTTGGAAACACCATATATTTT. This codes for CASNIQDLGNTIYF.

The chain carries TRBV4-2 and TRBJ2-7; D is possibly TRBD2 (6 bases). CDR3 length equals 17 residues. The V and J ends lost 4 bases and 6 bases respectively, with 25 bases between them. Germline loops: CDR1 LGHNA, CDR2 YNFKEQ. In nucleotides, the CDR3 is TGTGCCAGCAGCCCCCAAGCAGGGATCGGGAGATTGGGCGAGCAGTACTTC. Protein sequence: CASSPQAGIGRLGEQYF.

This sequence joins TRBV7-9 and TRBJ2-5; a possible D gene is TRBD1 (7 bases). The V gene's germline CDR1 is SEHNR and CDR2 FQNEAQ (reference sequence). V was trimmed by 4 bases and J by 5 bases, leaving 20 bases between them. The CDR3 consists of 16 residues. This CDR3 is CASSSYGTAAGETQYF. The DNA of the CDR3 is TGTGCCAGCAGCTCCTACGGGACAGCGGCGGGGGAGACCCAGTACTTC.

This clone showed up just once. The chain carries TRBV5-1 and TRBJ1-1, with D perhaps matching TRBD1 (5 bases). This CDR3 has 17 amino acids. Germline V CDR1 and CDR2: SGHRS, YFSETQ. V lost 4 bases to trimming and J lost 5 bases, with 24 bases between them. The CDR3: CASSLNSAGVLGTEAFF. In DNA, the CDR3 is TGCGCCAGCAGCCTCAATTCAGCGGGGGTTTTGGGTACTGAAGCTTTCTTT.

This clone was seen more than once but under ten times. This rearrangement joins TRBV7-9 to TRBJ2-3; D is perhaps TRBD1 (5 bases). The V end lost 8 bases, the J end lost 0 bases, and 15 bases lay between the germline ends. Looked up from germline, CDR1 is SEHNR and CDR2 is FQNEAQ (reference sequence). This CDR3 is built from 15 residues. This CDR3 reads CASGRRQTSTDTQYF. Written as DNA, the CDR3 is TGTGCCAGCGGACGAAGACAGACTAGCACAGATACGCAGTATTTT.

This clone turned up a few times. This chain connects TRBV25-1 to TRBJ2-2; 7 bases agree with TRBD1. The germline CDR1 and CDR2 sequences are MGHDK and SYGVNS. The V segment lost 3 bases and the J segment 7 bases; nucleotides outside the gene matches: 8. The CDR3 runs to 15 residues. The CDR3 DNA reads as TGTGCCAGCAGTGACAAGGCAGGGGGATACGGGGAGCTGTTTTTT. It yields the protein CASSDKAGGYGELFF.

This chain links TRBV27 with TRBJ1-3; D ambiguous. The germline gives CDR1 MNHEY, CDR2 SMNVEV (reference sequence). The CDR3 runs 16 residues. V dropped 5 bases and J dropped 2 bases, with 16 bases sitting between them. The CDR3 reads CASSPRQPATGNTIYF. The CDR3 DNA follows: TGTGCCAGCAGTCCCCGTCAACCCGCGACTGGAAACACCATATATTTT.

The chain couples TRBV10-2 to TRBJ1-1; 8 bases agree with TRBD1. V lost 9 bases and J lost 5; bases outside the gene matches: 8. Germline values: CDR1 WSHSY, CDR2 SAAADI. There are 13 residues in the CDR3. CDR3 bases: TGCGCCAGTAGTAGTACAGGGGGGACTGAAGCTTTCTTT. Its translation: CASSSTGGTEAFF.

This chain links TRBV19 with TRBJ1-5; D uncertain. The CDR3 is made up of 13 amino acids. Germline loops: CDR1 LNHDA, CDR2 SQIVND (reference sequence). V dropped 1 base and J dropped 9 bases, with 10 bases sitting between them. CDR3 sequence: CASSIGPRGPQHF. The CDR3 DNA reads TGTGCCAGTAGTATAGGGCCTCGGGGGCCCCAGCATTTT.

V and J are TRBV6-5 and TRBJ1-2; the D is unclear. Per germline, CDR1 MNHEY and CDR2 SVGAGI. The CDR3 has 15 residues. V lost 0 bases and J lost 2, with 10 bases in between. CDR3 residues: CASSYSMPANYGYTF. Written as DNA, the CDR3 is TGTGCCAGCAGTTACTCGATGCCAGCGAACTATGGCTACACCTTC.

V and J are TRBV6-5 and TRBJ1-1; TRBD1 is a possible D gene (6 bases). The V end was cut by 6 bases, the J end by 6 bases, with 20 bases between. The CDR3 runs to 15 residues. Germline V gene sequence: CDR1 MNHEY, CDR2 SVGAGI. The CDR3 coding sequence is TGTGCCAGCAGCCCGGGAGGGGGAGCGCCGTCTGAAGCTTTCTTT. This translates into CASSPGGGAPSEAFF.

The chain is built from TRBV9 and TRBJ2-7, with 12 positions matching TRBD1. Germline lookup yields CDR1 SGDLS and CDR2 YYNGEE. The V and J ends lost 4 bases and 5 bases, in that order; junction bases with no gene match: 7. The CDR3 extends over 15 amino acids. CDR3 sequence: CASSSPGQGAHEQYF. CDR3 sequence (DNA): TGTGCCAGCAGCTCCCCGGGACAGGGGGCCCACGAGCAGTACTTC.

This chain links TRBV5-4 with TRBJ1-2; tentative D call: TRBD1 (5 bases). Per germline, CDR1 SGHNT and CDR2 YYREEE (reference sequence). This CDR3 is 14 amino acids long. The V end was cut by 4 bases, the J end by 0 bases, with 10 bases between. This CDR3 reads CASSPGGANYGYTF. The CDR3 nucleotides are TGTGCCAGCAGCCCGGGAGGGGCTAACTATGGCTACACCTTC.

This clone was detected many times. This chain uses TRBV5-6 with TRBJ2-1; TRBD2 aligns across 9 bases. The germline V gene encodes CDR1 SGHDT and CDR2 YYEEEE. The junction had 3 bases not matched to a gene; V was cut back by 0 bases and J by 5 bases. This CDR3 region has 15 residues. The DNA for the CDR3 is TGTGCCAGCAGCTTGGCCGGCGGGGGGGACAATGAGCAGTTCTTC. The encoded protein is CASSLAGGGDNEQFF.